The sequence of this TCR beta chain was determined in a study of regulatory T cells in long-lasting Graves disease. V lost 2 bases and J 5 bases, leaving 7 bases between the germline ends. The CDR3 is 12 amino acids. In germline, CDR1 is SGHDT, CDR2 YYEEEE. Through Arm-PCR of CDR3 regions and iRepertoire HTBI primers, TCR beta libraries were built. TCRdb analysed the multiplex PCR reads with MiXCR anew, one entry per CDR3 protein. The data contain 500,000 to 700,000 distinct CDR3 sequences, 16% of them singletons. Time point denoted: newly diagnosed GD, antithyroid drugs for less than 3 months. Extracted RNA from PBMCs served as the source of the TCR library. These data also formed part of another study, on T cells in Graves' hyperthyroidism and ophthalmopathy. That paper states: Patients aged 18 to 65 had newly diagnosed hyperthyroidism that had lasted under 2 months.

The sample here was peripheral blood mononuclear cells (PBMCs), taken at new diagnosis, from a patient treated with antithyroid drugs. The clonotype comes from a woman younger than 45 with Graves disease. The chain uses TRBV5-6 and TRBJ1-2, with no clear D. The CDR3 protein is CASSFLQYGYTF. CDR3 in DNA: TGTGCCAGCAGCTTCCTCCAATATGGCTACACCTTC.